The rows below give T cell receptor beta chains drawn from one sample of a study of blood T cell repertoires in COVID-19. The table came from immunoSEQ multiplex PCR; TCRdb's copy has only in-frame clones and leaves some out. The sample holds roughly 190,000 clones; 82% are singletons and the top ten take roughly 5.2%. What was sequenced was PBMCs or T cells enriched from blood (not recorded which). These receptors were taken from a woman in her sixties with acute COVID-19. Each CDR3 is given with its conserved first and last residue. D genes are given only for firm matches. Clone size is given for some rows only: seen once, a few or many times, or a class if the clone is expanded.

V gene	D gene	J gene	clone size	CDR3 protein	CDR3 DNA
TRBV10-2	TRBD2	TRBJ2-5	once	CASSESVGTSGKETQYF	TGCGCCAGCAGTGAGTCGGTGGGGACTAGCGGGAAAGAGACCCAGTACTTC
TRBV19	TRBD2	TRBJ2-5	many	CASTVGTSAQETQYF	TGTGCCAGTACTGTCGGGACTAGCGCTCAAGAGACCCAGTACTTC
TRBV14	TRBD1	TRBJ1-1	few	CASSLDRALYFF	TGTGCCAGCAGTCTTGACAGGGCCCTATACTTCTTT
TRBV3-1/TRBV3-2	-	TRBJ2-3	-	CASSQAGSTDTQYF	TGTGCCAGCAGCCAAGCGGGGAGCACAGATACGCAGTATTTT
TRBV11-2	-	TRBJ2-7	few	CASSAPLVYEQYF	TGTGCCAGCAGCGCGCCCCTCGTTTACGAGCAGTACTTC
TRBV6-5	-	TRBJ1-2	-	CASSYSRGHGYTF	TGTGCCAGCAGTTACTCGAGAGGGCATGGCTACACCTTC
TRBV28	-	TRBJ2-5	-	CASSFGAGARQDF	-
TRBV10-3	TRBD1	TRBJ1-3	few	CAISGGGQGERGNTIYF	TGTGCCATCAGTGGTGGAGGCCAGGGGGAGAGAGGAAACACCATATATTTT
TRBV9	TRBD1	TRBJ1-1	-	CASSVQGADTEAFF	TGTGCCAGCAGCGTTCAGGGGGCTGACACTGAAGCTTTCTTT
TRBV5-1	-	TRBJ1-3	few	CASSPQGGSGNTIYF	TGCGCCAGCAGCCCCCAAGGGGGCTCTGGAAACACCATATATTTT
TRBV19	-	TRBJ2-5	-	CASRQGSWVQETQYF	TGTGCCAGTAGGCAGGGGTCTTGGGTACAAGAGACCCAGTACTTC
TRBV2	-	TRBJ2-2	-	CASRRDDGGTGELFF	TGTGCCAGCAGGAGGGACGACGGGGGCACCGGGGAGCTGTTTTTT
TRBV9	TRBD2	TRBJ2-2	-	CASSPGLATGELFF	TGTGCCAGCAGCCCTGGACTAGCGACCGGGGAGCTGTTTTTT
TRBV29-1	TRBD1	TRBJ1-5	few	CSVEDQGGPQHF	TGCAGCGTTGAAGATCAGGGGGGGCCCCAGCATTTT
TRBV27	TRBD1	TRBJ1-1	-	CASGTVYANTEAFF	TGTGCCAGTGGGACAGTCTATGCCAACACTGAAGCTTTCTTT
TRBV6-2/TRBV6-3	TRBD2	TRBJ2-1	-	CASTPGLAGYNEQFF	TGTGCCAGCACCCCGGGACTAGCGGGTTATAATGAGCAGTTCTTC
TRBV28	TRBD1	TRBJ1-4	-	CASRYDRGPTNEKLFF	TGTGCCAGCAGATACGACAGGGGGCCAACTAATGAAAAACTGTTTTTT
TRBV5-1	TRBD1	TRBJ1-4	-	CASSGGQPNEKLFF	TGCGCCAGCAGCGGGGGACAGCCTAATGAAAAACTGTTTTTT
TRBV6-4	-	TRBJ2-3	-	CASSIGSGILDTQYF	TGTGCCAGCAGTATAGGAAGCGGTATTTTAGATACGCAGTATTTT
TRBV6-5	-	TRBJ1-6	-	CASSYPDRPEALHF	TGTGCCAGCAGTTACCCTGACAGGCCGGAGGCCCTCCACTTT
TRBV11-2	TRBD2	TRBJ2-3	many	CASSFKSSGRRADTQYF	TGTGCCAGCAGCTTTAAGTCTAGCGGGAGGAGGGCAGATACGCAGTATTTT
TRBV24-1	TRBD1	TRBJ1-2	-	CATSDSNRGTNYGYTF	TGTGCCACCAGTGATTCCAACAGGGGGACTAACTATGGCTACACCTTC
TRBV6-6	-	TRBJ1-5	-	CASSYAGGQPQHF	TGTGCCAGCAGCTACGCGGGCGGACAGCCCCAGCATTTT
TRBV27	TRBD1	TRBJ2-5	-	CASSPQGDQETQYF	TGTGCCAGCAGCCCACAGGGGGACCAAGAGACCCAGTACTTC
TRBV7-9	TRBD1	TRBJ2-3	-	CASSLGQGTTDTQYF	TGTGCCAGCAGCTTAGGACAGGGTACAACAGATACGCAGTATTTT
TRBV19	TRBD2	TRBJ2-3	-	CASQLAAGGSTDTQYF	TGTGCCAGCCAGCTGGCGGCGGGAGGGAGCACAGATACGCAGTATTTT
TRBV18	-	TRBJ1-1	once	CASSPERATKAFF	TGTGCCAGCTCTCCCGAGAGGGCCACTAAAGCTTTCTTT
TRBV7-2	TRBD1	TRBJ1-2	few	CASSFSGTGNYGYTF	TGTGCCAGCAGCTTTTCAGGGACAGGCAACTATGGCTACACCTTC
TRBV7-9	TRBD1	TRBJ2-7	-	CASSPTTGDKVYEQYF	TGTGCCAGCAGCCCAACGACAGGGGATAAGGTCTACGAGCAGTACTTC
TRBV6-2/TRBV6-3	-	TRBJ1-5	-	CASSFLFYGQTVNQPQHF	TGTGCCAGCAGTTTCCTCTTCTATGGACAGACTGTCAATCAGCCCCAGCATTTT
TRBV6-2/TRBV6-3	-	TRBJ1-5	once	CASSYVSGNQPQHF	TGTGCCAGCAGTTACGTTTCCGGGAATCAGCCCCAGCATTTT
TRBV18	TRBD1	TRBJ2-5	-	CASSPGTGAWETQYF	TGTGCCAGCTCCCCCGGGACAGGGGCCTGGGAGACCCAGTACTTC
TRBV10-3	-	TRBJ1-6	once	CAISGQNNSPLHF	TGTGCCATCAGTGGACAGAATAATTCACCCCTCCACTTT
TRBV14	-	TRBJ2-2	-	CASSQRRGGGELFF	TGTGCCAGCAGCCAAAGAAGGGGTGGCGGGGAGCTGTTTTTT
TRBV13	TRBD1	TRBJ2-1	-	CASRRGQGFNEQFF	TGTGCCAGCAGAAGGGGACAGGGGTTCAATGAGCAGTTCTTC
TRBV5-1	-	TRBJ1-1	-	CASSQRAPGGTEAFF	TGCGCCAGCAGCCAACGGGCCCCTGGGGGGACTGAAGCTTTCTTT
TRBV7-9	TRBD1	TRBJ1-2	few	CASSSGTGYDGYTF	TGTGCCAGCAGCTCCGGGACAGGTTATGACGGCTACACCTTC
TRBV6-6	-	TRBJ2-2	-	CASSRSSSSNTGELFF	TGTGCCAGCAGCCGATCGAGTTCCTCGAACACCGGGGAGCTGTTTTTT
TRBV27	-	TRBJ1-1	-	CATAFVSPYTEAFF	TGTGCCACCGCTTTTGTTAGCCCGTACACTGAAGCTTTCTTT
TRBV4-3	TRBD2	TRBJ2-5	-	CASSQDLSGASGGETQYF	TGCGCCAGCAGCCAAGATCTATCAGGGGCTAGCGGGGGGGAGACCCAGTACTTC
TRBV7-8	-	TRBJ1-6	once	CASSLGSSYNSPLHF	TGTGCCAGCAGCTTAGGGAGCTCCTATAATTCACCCCTCCACTTT
TRBV18	TRBD1	TRBJ1-2	-	CASSPGQTHGYTF	TGTGCCAGCTCACCGGGACAGACGCATGGCTACACCTTC
TRBV6-1	-	TRBJ1-5	-	CASSPPGNQPQHF	TGTGCCAGCAGTCCGCCGGGCAATCAGCCCCAGCATTTT
TRBV28	-	TRBJ1-5	-	CASITTGGRQPQHF	TGTGCCAGCATCACGACGGGAGGTAGGCAGCCCCAGCATTTT
TRBV19	TRBD1	TRBJ2-1	-	CASKVGTGRYNEQFF	TGTGCCAGTAAGGTAGGGACAGGGCGCTACAATGAGCAGTTCTTC
TRBV11-2	TRBD1	TRBJ1-1	-	CASSHPGQGRGMNTEAFF	TGTGCCAGCAGCCATCCGGGACAGGGGAGAGGTATGAACACTGAAGCTTTCTTT
TRBV2	TRBD2	TRBJ2-7	-	CASRASGSYEQYF	TGTGCCAGCCGGGCTAGCGGCTCCTACGAGCAGTACTTC
TRBV5-6	-	TRBJ1-2	-	CASSLAGITMEGYTF	TGTGCCAGCAGCTTGGCCGGGATCACCATGGAGGGCTACACCTTC
TRBV7-2	-	TRBJ2-1	-	CASSLQTRGSEQFF	TGTGCCAGCAGCTTACAGACCAGGGGATCTGAGCAGTTCTTC
TRBV5-1	TRBD1	TRBJ1-1	-	CASSLLTGVMNTEAFF	TGCGCCAGCAGCTTACTTACAGGGGTCATGAACACTGAAGCTTTCTTT
TRBV30	TRBD1	TRBJ2-5	few	CAWGTAETQYF	TGTGCCTGGGGGACAGCAGAGACCCAGTACTTC
TRBV4-3	TRBD2	TRBJ2-3	-	CASSQEGPASGKDTQYF	TGCGCCAGCAGCCAAGAAGGTCCGGCTAGCGGGAAGGATACGCAGTATTTT
TRBV3-1/TRBV3-2	TRBD2	TRBJ2-2	-	CASSLGPGTSGTGELFF	TGTGCCAGCAGCCTGGGTCCGGGGACTAGCGGAACCGGGGAGCTGTTTTTT
TRBV24-1	TRBD2	TRBJ2-3	-	CATSGGRAGGPDTQYF	TGTGCCACCAGTGGTGGTAGAGCGGGAGGCCCAGATACGCAGTATTTT